This TCR beta chain emerged from a study of T cell responses to AZD1222 COVID-19 vaccine. In regard to this clone: Its specificity is unknown.

Study-wide results and caveats: Two AZD1222 administrations were followed by greater Spike-specific TCR breadth and depth. Regions 160-218 and 743-854 dominated among vaccine-associated CD4 TCRs spanning spike. Donors were chiefly white British, with a greater number of females, and clonal diversity was perhaps underestimated.

The repertoire was sequenced with immunoSEQ multiplex PCR; TCRdb's copy has only in-frame clones and lacks some. This sample yields 150,000 to 200,000 clones, of which roughly 90% are seen a single time; around 3% belongs to the top ten. This TCR was sampled from an adult in good health. The specimen was peripheral blood, collected on day 0 of AZD1222 vaccination.

DNA for the CDR3: TGTGCCAGCTCACCCCAAGGGCGAACTAGTGCTGGCTACACCTTC. This encodes CASSPQGRTSAGYTF. The rearrangement joins TRBV18 to TRBJ1-2; no clear D. CDR3 length equals 15 residues. The V end lost 3 bases, the J end lost 7 bases, and 18 bases lay between the germline ends. The germline V gene encodes CDR1 KGHSH and CDR2 LQKENI.